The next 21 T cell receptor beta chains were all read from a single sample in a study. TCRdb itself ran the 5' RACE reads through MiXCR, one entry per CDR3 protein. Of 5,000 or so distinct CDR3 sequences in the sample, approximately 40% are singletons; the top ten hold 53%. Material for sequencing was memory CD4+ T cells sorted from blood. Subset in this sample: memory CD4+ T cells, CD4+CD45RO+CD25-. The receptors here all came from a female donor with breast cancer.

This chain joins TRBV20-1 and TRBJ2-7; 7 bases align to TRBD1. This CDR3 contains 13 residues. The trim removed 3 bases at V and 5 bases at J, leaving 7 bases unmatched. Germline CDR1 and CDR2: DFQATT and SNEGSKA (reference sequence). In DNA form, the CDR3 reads TGCAGTGCTAGCGGACAGGCTCACGACGAGCAGTACTTC. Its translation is CSASGQAHDEQYF.

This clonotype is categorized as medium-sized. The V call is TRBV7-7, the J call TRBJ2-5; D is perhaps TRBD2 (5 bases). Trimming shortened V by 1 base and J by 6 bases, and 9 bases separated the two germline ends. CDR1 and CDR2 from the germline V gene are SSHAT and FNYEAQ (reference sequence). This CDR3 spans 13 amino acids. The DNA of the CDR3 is TGTGCCAGCAGCTTAGGAGGGTTGCAGACCCAGTACTTC. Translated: CASSLGGLQTQYF.

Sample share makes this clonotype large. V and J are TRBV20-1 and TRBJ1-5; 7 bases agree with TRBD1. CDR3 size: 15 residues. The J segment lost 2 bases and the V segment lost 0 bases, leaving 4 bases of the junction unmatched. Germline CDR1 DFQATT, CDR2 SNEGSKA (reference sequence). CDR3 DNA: TGCAGTGCTAGAGATACGGGACAGCGCAATCAGCCCCAGCATTTT. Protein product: CSARDTGQRNQPQHF.

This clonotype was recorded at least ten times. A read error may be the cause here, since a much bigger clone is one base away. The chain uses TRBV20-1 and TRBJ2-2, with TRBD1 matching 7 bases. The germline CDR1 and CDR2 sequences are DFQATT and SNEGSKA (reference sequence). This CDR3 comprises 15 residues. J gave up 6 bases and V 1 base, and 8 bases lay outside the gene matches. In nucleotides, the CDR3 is TGCAGTGCTAGAGTGCCGGGACAGCGTCCCGGGGAGCTGTTTTTT. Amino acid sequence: CSARVPGQRPGELFF.

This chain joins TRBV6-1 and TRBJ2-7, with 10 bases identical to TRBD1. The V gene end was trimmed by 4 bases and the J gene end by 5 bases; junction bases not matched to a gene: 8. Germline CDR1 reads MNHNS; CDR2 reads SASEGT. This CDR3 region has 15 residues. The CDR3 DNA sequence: TGTGCCAGCAGTGGTTTCGGACAGGGGGGCCACGAGCAGTACTTC. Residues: CASSGFGQGGHEQYF.

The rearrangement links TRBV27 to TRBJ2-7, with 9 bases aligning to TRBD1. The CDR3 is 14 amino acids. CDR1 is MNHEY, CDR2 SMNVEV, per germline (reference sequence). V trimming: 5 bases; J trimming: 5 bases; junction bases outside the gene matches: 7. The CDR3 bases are TGTGCCAGCAGTGACACAGGGGGCGGCGACGAGCAGTACTTC. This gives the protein CASSDTGGGDEQYF.

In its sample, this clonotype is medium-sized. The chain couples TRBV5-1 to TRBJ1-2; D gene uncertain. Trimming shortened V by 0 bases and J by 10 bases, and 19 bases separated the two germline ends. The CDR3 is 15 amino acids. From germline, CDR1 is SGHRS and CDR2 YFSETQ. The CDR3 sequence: CASSLEGRTVRDYTF. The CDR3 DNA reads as TGCGCCAGCAGCTTGGAGGGCAGGACCGTCAGAGACTACACCTTC.

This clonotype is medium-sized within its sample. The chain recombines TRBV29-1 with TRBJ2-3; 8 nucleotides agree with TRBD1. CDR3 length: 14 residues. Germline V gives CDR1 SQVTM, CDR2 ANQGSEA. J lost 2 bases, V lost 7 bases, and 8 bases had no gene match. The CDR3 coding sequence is TGCAGCGCCGGACAGGGTTTAGCCACAGATACGCAGTATTTT. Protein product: CSAGQGLATDTQYF.

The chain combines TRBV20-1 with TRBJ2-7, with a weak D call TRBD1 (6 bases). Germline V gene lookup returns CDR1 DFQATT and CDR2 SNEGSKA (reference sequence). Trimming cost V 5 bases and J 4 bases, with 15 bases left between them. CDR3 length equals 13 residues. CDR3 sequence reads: CSAGTRKSYEQYF. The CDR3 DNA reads TGCAGTGCTGGGACAAGGAAATCTTACGAGCAGTACTTC.

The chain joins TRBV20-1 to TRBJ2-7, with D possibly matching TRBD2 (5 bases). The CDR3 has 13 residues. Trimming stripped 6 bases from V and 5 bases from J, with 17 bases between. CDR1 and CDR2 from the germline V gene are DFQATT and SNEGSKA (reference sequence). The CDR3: CSAREWEANEQYF. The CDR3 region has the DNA TGCAGTGCGAGGGAATGGGAAGCGAACGAGCAGTACTTC.

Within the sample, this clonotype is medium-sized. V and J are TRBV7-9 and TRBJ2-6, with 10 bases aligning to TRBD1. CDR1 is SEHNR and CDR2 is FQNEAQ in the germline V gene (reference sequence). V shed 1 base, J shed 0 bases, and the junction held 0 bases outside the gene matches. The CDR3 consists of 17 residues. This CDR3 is CASSLGTGGSGANVLTF. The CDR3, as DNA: TGTGCCAGCAGCTTAGGGACAGGGGGCTCTGGGGCCAACGTCCTGACTTTC.

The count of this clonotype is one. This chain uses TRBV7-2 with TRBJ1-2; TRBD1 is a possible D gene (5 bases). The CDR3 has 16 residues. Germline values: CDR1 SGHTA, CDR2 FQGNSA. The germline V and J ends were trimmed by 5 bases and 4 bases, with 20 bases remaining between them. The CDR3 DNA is TGTGCCAGCAGCCCTCATGGTGGGGGGGGAAGCTATGGCTACACCTTC. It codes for CASSPHGGGGSYGYTF. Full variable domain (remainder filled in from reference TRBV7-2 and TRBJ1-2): GAGVSQSPSNKVTEKGKDVELRCDPISGHTALYWYRQSLGQGLEFLIYFQGNSAPDKSGLPSDRFSAERTGGSVSTLTIQRTQQEDSAVYLCASSPHGGGGSYGYTFGSGTRLTVV.

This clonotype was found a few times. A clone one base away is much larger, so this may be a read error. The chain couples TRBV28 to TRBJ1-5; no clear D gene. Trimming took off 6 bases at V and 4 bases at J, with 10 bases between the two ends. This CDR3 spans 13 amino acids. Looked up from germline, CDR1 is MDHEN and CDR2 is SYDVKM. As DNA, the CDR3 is TGTGCCAGCAGAGCCTCGGGGAATCAGCCCCAGCATTTT. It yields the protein CASRASGNQPQHF.

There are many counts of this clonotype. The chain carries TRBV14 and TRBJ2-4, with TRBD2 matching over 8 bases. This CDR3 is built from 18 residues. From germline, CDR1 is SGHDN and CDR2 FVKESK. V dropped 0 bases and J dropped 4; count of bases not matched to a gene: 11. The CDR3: CASSQEGLVPTKKNIQYF. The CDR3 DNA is TGTGCCAGCAGCCAAGAGGGACTAGTACCGACCAAGAAAAACATTCAGTACTTC.

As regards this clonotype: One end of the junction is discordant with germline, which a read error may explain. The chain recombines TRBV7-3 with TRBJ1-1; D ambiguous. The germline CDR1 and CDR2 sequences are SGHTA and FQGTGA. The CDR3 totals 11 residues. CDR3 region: CANSQLGEAFF. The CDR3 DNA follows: TGTGCCAACAGCCAGCTGGGTGAAGCTTTCTTT.

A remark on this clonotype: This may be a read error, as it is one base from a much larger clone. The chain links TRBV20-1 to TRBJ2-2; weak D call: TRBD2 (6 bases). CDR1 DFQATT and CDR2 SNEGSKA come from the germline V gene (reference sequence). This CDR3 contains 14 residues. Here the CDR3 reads CSARDWGGTGGLFF. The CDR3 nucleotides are TGCAGTGCTAGAGATTGGGGCGGCACCGGGGGGCTGTTTTTT.

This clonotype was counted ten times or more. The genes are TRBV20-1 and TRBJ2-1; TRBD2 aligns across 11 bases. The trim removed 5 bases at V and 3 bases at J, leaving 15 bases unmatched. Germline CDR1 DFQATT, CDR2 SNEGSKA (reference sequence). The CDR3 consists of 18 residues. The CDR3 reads CSAVNPQLAGAIYNEQFF. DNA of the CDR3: TGCAGTGCTGTCAACCCCCAACTAGCGGGGGCCATCTACAATGAGCAGTTCTTC.

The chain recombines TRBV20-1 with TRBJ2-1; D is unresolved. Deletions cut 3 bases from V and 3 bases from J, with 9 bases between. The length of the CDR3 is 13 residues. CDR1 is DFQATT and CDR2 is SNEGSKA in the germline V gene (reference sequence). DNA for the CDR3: TGCAGTGCTAGGACACTTGGCTACAATGAGCAGTTCTTC. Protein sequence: CSARTLGYNEQFF.

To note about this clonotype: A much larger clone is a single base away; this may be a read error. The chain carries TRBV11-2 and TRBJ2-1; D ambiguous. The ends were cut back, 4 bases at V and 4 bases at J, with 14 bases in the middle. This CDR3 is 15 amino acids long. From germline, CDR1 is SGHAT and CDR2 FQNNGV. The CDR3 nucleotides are TGTGCCAGCAGCTCCACAAATGTAGGATACAATGAGCAGTTCTTC. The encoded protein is CASSSTNVGYNEQFF.

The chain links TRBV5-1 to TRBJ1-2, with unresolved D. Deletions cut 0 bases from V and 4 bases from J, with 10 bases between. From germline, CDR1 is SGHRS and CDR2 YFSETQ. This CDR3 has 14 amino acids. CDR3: CASSLDGESYGYTF. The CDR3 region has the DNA TGCGCCAGCAGCTTGGACGGGGAATCCTATGGCTACACCTTC.

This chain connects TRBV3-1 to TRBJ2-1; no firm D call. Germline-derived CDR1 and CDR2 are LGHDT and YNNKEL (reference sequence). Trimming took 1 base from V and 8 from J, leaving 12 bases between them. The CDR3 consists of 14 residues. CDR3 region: CASSQAAPEDEQFF. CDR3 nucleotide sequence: TGTGCCAGCAGCCAAGCCGCCCCTGAGGATGAGCAGTTCTTC.